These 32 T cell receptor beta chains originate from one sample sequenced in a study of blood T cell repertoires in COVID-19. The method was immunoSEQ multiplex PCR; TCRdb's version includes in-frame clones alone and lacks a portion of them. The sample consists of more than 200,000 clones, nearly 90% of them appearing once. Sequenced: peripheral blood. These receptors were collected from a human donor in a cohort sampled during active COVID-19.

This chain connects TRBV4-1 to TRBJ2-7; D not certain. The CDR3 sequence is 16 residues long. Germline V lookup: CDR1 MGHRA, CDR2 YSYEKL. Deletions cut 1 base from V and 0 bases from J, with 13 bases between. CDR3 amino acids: CASSQVSSSPSYEQYF. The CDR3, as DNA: TGCGCCAGCAGCCAAGTCTCTTCCTCCCCCTCCTACGAGCAGTACTTC.

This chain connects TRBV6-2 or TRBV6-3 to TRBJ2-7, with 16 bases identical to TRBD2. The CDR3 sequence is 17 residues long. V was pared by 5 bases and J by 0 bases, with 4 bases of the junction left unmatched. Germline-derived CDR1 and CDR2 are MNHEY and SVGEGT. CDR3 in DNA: TGTGCCAGCAGTGGGACTAGCGGGAGGGCTTTCTCCTACGAGCAGTACTTC. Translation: CASSGTSGRAFSYEQYF.

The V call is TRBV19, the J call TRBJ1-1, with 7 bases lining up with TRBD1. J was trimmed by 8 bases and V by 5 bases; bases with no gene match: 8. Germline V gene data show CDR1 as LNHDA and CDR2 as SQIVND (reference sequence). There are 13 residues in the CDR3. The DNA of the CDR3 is TGTGCCAGTAGTTTCCGACAGGACAGGGAAGCTTTCTTT. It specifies CASSFRQDREAFF.

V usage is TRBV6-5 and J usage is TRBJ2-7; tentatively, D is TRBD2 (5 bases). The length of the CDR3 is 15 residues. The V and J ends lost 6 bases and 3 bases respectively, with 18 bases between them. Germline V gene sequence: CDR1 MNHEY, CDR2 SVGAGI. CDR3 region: CASSDTRATLYEQYF. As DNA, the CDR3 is TGTGCCAGCAGCGATACTAGAGCAACCCTCTACGAGCAGTACTTC.

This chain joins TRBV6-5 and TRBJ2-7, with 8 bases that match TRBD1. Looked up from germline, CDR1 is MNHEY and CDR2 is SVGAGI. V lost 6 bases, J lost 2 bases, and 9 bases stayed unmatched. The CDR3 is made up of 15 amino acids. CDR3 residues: CASSRTWTGTYEQYF. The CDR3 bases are TGTGCCAGCAGCCGAACCTGGACAGGGACCTACGAGCAGTACTTC.

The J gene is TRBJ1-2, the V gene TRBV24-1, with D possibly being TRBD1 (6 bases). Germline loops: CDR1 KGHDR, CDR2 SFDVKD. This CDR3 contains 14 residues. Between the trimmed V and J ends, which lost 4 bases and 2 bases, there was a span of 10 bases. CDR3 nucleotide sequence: TGTGCCACCAGTGAGGGGGCCCGGAACTATGGCTACACCTTC. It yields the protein CATSEGARNYGYTF.

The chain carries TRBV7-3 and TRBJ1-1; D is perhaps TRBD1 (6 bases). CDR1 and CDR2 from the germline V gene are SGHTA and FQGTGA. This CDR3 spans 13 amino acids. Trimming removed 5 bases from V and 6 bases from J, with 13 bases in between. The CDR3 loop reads CASSINRESEAFF. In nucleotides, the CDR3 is TGTGCCAGCAGCATAAACAGGGAATCTGAAGCTTTCTTT.

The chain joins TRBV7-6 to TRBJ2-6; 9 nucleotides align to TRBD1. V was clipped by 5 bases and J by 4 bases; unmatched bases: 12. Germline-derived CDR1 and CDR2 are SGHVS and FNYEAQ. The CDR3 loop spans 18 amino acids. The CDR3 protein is CASSPMPGQGGGANVLTF. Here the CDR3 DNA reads TGTGCCAGCAGCCCAATGCCGGGACAGGGTGGCGGGGCCAACGTCCTGACTTTC.

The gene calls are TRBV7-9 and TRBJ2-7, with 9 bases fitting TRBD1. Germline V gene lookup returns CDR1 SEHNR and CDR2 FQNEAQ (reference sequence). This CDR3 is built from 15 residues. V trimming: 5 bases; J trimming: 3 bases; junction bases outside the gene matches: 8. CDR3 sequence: CASSDTGGAHYEQYF. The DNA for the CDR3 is TGTGCCAGCAGCGATACAGGGGGCGCCCACTACGAGCAGTACTTC.

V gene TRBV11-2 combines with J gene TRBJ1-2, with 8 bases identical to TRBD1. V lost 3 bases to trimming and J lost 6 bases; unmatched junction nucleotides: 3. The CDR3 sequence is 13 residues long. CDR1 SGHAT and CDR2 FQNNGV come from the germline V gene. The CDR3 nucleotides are TGTGCCAGCAGCTTGGACAGGGTTGATGGCTACACCTTC. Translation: CASSLDRVDGYTF. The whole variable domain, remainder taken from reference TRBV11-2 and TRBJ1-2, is EAGVAQSPRYKIIEKRQSVAFWCNPISGHATLYWYQQILGQGPKLLIQFQNNGVVDDSQLPKDRFSAERLKGVDSTLKIQPAKLEDSAVYLCASSLDRVDGYTFGSGTRLTVV.

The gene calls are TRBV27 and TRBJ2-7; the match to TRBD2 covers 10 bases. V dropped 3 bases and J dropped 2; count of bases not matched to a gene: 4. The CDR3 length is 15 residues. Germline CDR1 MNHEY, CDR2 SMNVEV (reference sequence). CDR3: CASSLLLAGPYEQYF. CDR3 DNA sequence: TGTGCCAGCAGTTTGTTACTAGCGGGACCCTACGAGCAGTACTTC.

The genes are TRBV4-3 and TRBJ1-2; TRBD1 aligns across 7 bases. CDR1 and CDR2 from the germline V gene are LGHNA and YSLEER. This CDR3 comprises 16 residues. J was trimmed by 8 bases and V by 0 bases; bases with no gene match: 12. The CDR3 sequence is CASSQDSEGAGNGYTF. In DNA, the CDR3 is TGCGCCAGCAGCCAAGATTCCGAGGGGGCCGGAAACGGCTACACCTTC.

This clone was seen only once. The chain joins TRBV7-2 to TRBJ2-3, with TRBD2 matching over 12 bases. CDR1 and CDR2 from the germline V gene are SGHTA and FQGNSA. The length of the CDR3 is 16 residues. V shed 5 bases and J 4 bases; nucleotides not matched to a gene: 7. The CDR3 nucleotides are TGTGCCAGCAGCCTATCTAGCGGGGGGGCCGCAGATACGCAGTATTTT. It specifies CASSLSSGGAADTQYF.

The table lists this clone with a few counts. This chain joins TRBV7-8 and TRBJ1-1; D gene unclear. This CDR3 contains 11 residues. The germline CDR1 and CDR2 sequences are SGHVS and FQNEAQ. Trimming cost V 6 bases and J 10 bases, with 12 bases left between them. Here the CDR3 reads CASRNGEGAFF. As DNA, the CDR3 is TGTGCCAGCAGAAACGGGGAGGGAGCTTTCTTT.

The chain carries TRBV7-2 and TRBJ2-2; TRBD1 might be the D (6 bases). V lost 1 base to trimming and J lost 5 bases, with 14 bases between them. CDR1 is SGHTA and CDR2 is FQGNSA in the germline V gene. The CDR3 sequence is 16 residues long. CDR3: CASSLGLGARTGELFF. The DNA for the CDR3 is TGTGCCAGCAGCTTAGGTCTGGGGGCGCGGACCGGGGAGCTGTTTTTT.

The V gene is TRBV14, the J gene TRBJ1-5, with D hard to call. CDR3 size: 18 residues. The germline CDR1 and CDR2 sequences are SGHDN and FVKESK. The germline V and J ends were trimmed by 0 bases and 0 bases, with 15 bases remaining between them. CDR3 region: CASSQDRRYTYSNQPQHF. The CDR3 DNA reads TGTGCCAGCAGCCAAGACAGGCGCTACACTTATAGCAATCAGCCCCAGCATTTT.

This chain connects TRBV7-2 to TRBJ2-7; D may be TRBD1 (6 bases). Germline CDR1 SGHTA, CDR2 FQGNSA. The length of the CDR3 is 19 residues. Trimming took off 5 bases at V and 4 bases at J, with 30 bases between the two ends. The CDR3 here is CASSPQDRFVVGLPYEQYF. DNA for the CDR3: TGTGCCAGCAGCCCCCAAGACAGGTTCGTCGTCGGGCTACCGTACGAGCAGTACTTC.

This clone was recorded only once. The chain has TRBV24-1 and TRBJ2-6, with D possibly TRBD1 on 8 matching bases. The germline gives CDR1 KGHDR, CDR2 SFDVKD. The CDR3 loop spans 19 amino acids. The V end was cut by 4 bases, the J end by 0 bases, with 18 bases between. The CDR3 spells CATSEGGTGGFSGANVLTF. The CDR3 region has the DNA TGTGCCACCAGTGAGGGGGGGACAGGTGGTTTCTCTGGGGCCAACGTCCTGACTTTC.

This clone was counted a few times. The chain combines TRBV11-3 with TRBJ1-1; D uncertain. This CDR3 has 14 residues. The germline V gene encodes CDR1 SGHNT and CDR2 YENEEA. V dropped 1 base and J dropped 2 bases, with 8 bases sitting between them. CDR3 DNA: TGTGCCAGCAGCTTAGGAGAGATAAACACTGAAGCTTTCTTT. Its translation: CASSLGEINTEAFF.

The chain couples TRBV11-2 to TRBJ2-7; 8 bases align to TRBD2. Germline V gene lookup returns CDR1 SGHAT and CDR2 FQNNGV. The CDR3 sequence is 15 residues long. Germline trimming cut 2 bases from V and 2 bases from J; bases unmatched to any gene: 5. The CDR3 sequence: CASSLLSGGAYEQYF. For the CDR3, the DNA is TGTGCCAGCAGCTTACTCTCCGGGGGGGCCTACGAGCAGTACTTC.

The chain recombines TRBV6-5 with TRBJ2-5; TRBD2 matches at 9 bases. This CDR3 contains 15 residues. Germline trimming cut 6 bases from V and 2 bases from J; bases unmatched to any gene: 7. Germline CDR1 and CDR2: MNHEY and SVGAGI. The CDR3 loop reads CASSYGLATQETQYF. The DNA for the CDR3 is TGTGCCAGCAGCTACGGACTAGCGACTCAAGAGACCCAGTACTTC.

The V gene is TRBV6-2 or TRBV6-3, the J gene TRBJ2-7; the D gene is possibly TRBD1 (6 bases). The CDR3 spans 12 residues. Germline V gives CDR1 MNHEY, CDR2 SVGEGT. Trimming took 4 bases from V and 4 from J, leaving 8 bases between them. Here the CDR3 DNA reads TGTGCCAGCAGTTCCAGGGGATACGAGCAGTACTTC. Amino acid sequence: CASSSRGYEQYF.

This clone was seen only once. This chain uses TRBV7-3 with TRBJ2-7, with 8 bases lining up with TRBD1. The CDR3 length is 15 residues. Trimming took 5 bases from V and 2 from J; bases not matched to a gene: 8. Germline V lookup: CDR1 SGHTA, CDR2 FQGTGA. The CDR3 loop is CASSAGQGLAYEQYF. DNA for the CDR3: TGTGCCAGCAGCGCAGGACAGGGTTTGGCCTACGAGCAGTACTTC.

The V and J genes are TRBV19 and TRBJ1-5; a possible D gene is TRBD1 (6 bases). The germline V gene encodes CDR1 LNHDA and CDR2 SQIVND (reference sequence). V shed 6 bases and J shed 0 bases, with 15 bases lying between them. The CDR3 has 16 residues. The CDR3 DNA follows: TGTGCCAGTAGCGCCCTCCGGGACAATAGCAATCAGCCCCAGCATTTT. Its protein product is CASSALRDNSNQPQHF.

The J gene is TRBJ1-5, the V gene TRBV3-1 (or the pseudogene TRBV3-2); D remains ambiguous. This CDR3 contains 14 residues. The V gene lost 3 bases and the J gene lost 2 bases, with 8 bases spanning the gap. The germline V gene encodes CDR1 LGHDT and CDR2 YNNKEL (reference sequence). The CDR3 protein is CASSHWEGNQPQHF. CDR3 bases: TGTGCCAGCAGCCACTGGGAGGGCAATCAGCCCCAGCATTTT.

The CDR3 region has the DNA TGTGCCAGCAGTTTAGGAGGGAGAGCTAATGAAAAACTGTTTTTT. This encodes CASSLGGRANEKLFF. This chain uses TRBV28 with TRBJ1-4; D uncertain. CDR3 length equals 15 residues. CDR1 is MDHEN, CDR2 SYDVKM, per germline. V lost 2 bases and J lost 3, with 10 bases in between.

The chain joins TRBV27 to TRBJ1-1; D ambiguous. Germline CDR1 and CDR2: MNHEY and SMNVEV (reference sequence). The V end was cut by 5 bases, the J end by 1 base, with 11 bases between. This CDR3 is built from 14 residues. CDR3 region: CASSRETGNTEAFF. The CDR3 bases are TGTGCCAGCAGTAGAGAAACCGGGAACACTGAAGCTTTCTTT.

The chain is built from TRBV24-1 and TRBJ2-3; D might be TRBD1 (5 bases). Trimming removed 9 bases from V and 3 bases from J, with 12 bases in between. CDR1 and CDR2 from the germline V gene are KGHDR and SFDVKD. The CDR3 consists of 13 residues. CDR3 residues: CATAQGGTDTQYF. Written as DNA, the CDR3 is TGTGCCACCGCGCAGGGTGGGACAGATACGCAGTATTTT.

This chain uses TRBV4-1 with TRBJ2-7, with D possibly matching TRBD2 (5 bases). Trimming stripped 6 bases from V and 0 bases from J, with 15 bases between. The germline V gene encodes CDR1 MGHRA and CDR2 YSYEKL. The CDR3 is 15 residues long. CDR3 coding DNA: TGCGCCAGCAGTCCCCTAGTGACTACCTCCTACGAGCAGTACTTC. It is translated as CASSPLVTTSYEQYF.

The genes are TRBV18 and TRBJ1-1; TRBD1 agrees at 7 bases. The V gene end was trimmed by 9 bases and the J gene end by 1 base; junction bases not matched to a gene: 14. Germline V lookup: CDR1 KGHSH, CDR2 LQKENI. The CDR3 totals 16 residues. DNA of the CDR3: TGTGCCAGTTCCGCACGGTTGGGACAGAGGAACACTGAAGCTTTCTTT. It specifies CASSARLGQRNTEAFF.

CDR3 in amino acids: CASSPQRQEEETQYF. CDR3 in DNA: TGTGCCAGCTCACCCCAGAGACAGGAAGAAGAGACCCAGTACTTC. The gene calls are TRBV18 and TRBJ2-5; the D gene is possibly TRBD1 (6 bases). The CDR3 is 15 amino acids. Germline V gives CDR1 KGHSH, CDR2 LQKENI. V was clipped by 3 bases and J by 3 bases, with 14 bases between them.

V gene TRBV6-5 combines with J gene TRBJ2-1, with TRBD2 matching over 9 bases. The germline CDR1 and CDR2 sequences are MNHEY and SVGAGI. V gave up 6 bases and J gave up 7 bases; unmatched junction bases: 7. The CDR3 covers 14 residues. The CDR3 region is CASSRGTSNNEQFF. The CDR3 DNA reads TGTGCCAGCAGCCGCGGGACTAGCAATAATGAGCAGTTCTTC.